The clone carrying this T cell receptor beta chain occurred a few times. The antigen is undetermined. All of the isolated RNA was reverse transcribed, so expressed TCRB transcripts were sequenced. Repertoires were generated with immunoSEQ multiplex PCR, while TCRdb's copy carries only in-frame clones and drops some. The repertoire holds roughly 330,000 clones, with around an eighth as singletons. Cells sorted by CD45RO/CCR7/CD25/CD127/CD95/CD27 comprised CD4+ naive, central memory, regulatory and stem cell-like memory cells. The length of the CDR3 is 14 residues. Germline loops: CDR1 KGHSH, CDR2 LQKENI. V lost 2 bases, J lost 10 bases, and 15 bases lay in between. This entry is derived from a study of beta chain features in type 1 diabetes. Study at large: Comparable age, gender and cell yields were observed in patients relative to healthy donors. All of the samples together had roughly 98 million sorted cells examined.

Whole-study findings and limits: Shortening that was moderate but significant affected the TCRB CDR3s of Type 1 diabetes patients in all four CD4+ subsets.

The chain joins TRBV18 to TRBJ2-1; D is unresolved. The sample comprised naive CD4+ T cells from blood. The TCR comes from a woman under 30 with type 1 diabetes. In DNA, the CDR3 is TGTGCCAGCTCACCAATGGAGAGATATGGGGAGCAGTTCTTC. Translating it yields CASSPMERYGEQFF.